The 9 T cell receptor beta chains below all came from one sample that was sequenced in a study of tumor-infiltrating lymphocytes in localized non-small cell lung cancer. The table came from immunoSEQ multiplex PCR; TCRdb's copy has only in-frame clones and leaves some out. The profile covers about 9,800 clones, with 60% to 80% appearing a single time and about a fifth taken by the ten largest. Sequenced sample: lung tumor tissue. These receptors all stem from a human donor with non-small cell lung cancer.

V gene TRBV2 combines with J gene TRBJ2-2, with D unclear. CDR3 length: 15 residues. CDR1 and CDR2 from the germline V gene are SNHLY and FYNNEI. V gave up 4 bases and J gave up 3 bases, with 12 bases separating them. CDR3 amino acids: CASSVSEADTGELFF. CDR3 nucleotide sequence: TGTGCCAGCAGTGTATCCGAGGCGGACACCGGGGAGCTGTTTTTT.

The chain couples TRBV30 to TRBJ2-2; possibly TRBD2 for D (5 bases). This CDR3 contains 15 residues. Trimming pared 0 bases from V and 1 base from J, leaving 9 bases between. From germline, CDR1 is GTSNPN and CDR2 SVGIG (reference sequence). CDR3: CAWSVPGVNTGELFF. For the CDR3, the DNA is TGTGCCTGGAGTGTACCCGGGGTGAACACCGGGGAGCTGTTTTTT.

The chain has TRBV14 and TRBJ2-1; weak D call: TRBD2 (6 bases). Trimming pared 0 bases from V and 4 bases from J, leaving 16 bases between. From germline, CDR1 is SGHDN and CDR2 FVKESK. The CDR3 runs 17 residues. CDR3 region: CASSQDVVAGLYNEQFF. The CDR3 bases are TGTGCCAGCAGCCAAGATGTGGTCGCGGGGCTATACAATGAGCAGTTCTTC.

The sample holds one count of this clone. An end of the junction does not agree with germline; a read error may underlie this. For the CDR3, the DNA is TGTGCCAGCAGCTTAGCTCAGGTACAGCGAGCTTCCTTC. Protein: CASSLAQVQRASF. The chain employs TRBV7-9 and TRBJ1-2; D gene ambiguous. CDR1 is SEHNR and CDR2 is FQNEAQ in the germline V gene (reference sequence). The CDR3 runs 13 residues.

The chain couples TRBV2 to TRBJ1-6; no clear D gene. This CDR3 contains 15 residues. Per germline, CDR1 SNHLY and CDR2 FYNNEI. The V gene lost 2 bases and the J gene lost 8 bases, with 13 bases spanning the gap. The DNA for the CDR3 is TGTGCCAGCAGTGAAAGGAATCTGGCTGATTCACCCCTCCACTTT. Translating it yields CASSERNLADSPLHF.

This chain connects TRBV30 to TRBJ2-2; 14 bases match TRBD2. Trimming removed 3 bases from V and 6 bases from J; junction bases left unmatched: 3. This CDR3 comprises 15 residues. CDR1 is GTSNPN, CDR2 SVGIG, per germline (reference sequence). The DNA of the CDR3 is TGTGCCTGGAGGACTAGCGGGGGGGCCCCCGGGGAGCTGTTTTTT. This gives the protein CAWRTSGGAPGELFF.

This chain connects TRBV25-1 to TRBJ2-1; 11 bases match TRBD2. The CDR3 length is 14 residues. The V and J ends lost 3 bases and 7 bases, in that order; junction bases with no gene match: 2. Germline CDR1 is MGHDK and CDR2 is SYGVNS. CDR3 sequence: CASSDSSGGNEQFF. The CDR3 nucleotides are TGTGCCAGCAGTGATTCTAGCGGGGGGAATGAGCAGTTCTTC.

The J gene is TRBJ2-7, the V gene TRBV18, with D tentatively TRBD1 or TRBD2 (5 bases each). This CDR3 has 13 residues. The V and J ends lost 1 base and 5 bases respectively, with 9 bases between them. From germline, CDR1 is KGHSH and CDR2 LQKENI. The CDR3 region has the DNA TGTGCCAGCTCACCACGGGGGAACGACGAGCAGTACTTC. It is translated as CASSPRGNDEQYF.

The CDR3 loop is CASSPGTGDQPQHF. The CDR3 region has the DNA TGTGCCAGCTCACCCGGGACGGGAGATCAGCCCCAGCATTTT. The gene calls are TRBV18 and TRBJ1-5; D possibly corresponds to TRBD1 (5 bases). The V gene lost 3 bases and the J gene lost 5 bases, with 11 bases spanning the gap. The CDR3 consists of 14 residues. CDR1 is KGHSH, CDR2 LQKENI, per germline.